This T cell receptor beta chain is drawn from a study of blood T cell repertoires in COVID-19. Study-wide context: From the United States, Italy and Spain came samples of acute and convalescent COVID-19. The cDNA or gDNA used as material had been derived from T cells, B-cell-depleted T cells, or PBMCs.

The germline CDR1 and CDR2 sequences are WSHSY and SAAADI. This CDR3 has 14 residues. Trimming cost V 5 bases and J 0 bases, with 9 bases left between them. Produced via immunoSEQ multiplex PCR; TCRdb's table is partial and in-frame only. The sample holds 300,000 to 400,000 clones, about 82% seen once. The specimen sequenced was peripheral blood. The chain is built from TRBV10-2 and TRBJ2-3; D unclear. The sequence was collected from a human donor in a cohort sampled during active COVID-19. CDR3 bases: TGCGCCAGCAGTTTGGCTAGAAGCACAGATACGCAGTATTTT. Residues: CASSLARSTDTQYF.